A single sample is the source of the 5 T cell receptor beta chains below, sequenced in a study of blood T cell repertoires in COVID-19. Libraries were prepared by immunoSEQ multiplex PCR; TCRdb keeps only in-frame clonotypes and omits some of them. The sample holds approximately 250,000 clones; approximately 88% are singletons and the top ten take around 1.2%. The sequencing input was PBMCs or T cells enriched from blood (not recorded which). These receptors all stem from a woman between 40 and 50 years old with acute COVID-19.

CDR3 DNA sequence: TGTGCCAGCAGTCCCCTACGACAGTTCACAGATACGCAGTATTTT. Its protein is CASSPLRQFTDTQYF. V and J are TRBV27 and TRBJ2-3; D may be TRBD1 (5 bases). Germline assignment: CDR1 MNHEY and CDR2 SMNVEV (reference sequence). Trimming took 5 bases from V and 2 from J, leaving 14 bases between them. The CDR3 runs to 15 residues.

This clone was seen only a few times. The V gene is TRBV7-2, the J gene TRBJ2-1; 10 nucleotides align to TRBD1. J gave up 5 bases and V 4 bases, and 8 bases lay outside the gene matches. Looked up from germline, CDR1 is SGHTA and CDR2 is FQGNSA. The CDR3 spans 16 residues. CDR3 residues: CASSSPPGQGNNEQFF. The DNA for the CDR3 is TGTGCCAGCAGCTCTCCTCCGGGACAGGGGAACAATGAGCAGTTCTTC.

Written as DNA, the CDR3 is TGCGCCAGCAGTCATGGAGGGCTCCAAGGGAGCAATCAGCCCCAGCATTTT. Translating gives CASSHGGLQGSNQPQHF. This rearrangement joins TRBV10-2 to TRBJ1-5; the D is unclear. Per germline, CDR1 WSHSY and CDR2 SAAADI. The CDR3 totals 17 residues. V lost 5 bases to trimming and J lost 1 base, with 18 bases between them.

The rearrangement uses TRBV2 and TRBJ1-6; D is possibly TRBD1 (5 bases). The CDR3 is 15 amino acids. V was clipped by 0 bases and J by 8 bases, with 11 bases between them. In germline, CDR1 is SNHLY, CDR2 FYNNEI. CDR3: CASSEARGRDSPLHF. The DNA for the CDR3 is TGTGCCAGCAGTGAAGCCCGGGGGAGGGATTCACCCCTCCACTTT. Based on the CDR3 plus reference TRBV2 and TRBJ1-6, the full variable domain is EPEVTQTPSHQVTQMGQEVILRCVPISNHLYFYWYRQILGQKVEFLVSFYNNEISEKSEIFDDQFSVERPDGSNFTLKIRSTKLEDSAMYFCASSEARGRDSPLHFGNGTRLTVT.

V and J are TRBV24-1 and TRBJ2-3, with 7 nucleotides matching TRBD1. The germline V gene has CDR1 KGHDR and CDR2 SFDVKD. J was trimmed by 2 bases and V by 1 base; bases with no gene match: 11. CDR3 size: 18 residues. CDR3 sequence: CATSDFSGRDSSTDTQYF. The CDR3 nucleotides are TGTGCCACCAGTGATTTCTCCGGAAGGGACAGCTCCACAGATACGCAGTATTTT.